These 15 T cell receptor beta chains came from one sample sequenced in a study of blood T cell repertoires in COVID-19. Assay used: immunoSEQ multiplex PCR; TCRdb lists only in-frame clones, some missing. The data show about 210,000 clones, with about four fifths seen just once and 8% to 10% held by the top ten. The sequencing input was peripheral blood. The receptors were gathered from a woman in her fifties or sixties with acute or convalescent COVID-19.

In regard to this clone: The missing conserved phenylalanine or tryptophan at the end of this CDR3 makes a read error likely. The DNA is left out, because the CDR3 cannot be placed on it with certainty; the CDR3 is given as TCRdb lists it. The chain joins TRBV20-1 to TRBJ2-3; the table's D call, TRBD2, has no DNA check behind it. The CDR3 is 11 residues long, ends included. The germline V gene has CDR1 DFQATT and CDR2 SNEGSKA (reference sequence). The CDR3 sequence: CSARTSGRVRM.

In this sample, this clone turned up once. The rearrangement joins TRBV5-5 to TRBJ2-7, with TRBD1 matching 11 bases. The CDR3 spans 17 residues. Germline V CDR1 and CDR2: SGHKS, YYEKEE (reference sequence). Trimming removed 4 bases from V and 4 bases from J; junction bases left unmatched: 13. The CDR3 sequence is CASSPWTGGRLSYEQYF. CDR3 DNA sequence: TGTGCCAGCAGCCCCTGGACAGGGGGCCGTTTATCGTACGAGCAGTACTTC. Full variable domain (rest looked up from reference TRBV5-5 and TRBJ2-7): DAGVTQSPTHLIKTRGQQVTLRCSPISGHKSVSWYQQVLGQGPQFIFQYYEKEERGRGNFPDRFSARQFPNYSSELNVNALLLGDSALYLCASSPWTGGRLSYEQYFGPGTRLTVT.

The chain carries TRBV29-1 and TRBJ1-1; D uncertain. The CDR3 runs 13 residues. The ends were cut back, 2 bases at V and 1 base at J, with 8 bases in the middle. Germline loops: CDR1 SQVTM, CDR2 ANQGSEA. The CDR3 DNA reads as TGCAGCGTTGAATGGCAGGCGAACACTGAAGCTTTCTTT. Protein: CSVEWQANTEAFF.

This chain links TRBV5-4 with TRBJ1-2; D might be TRBD1 (6 bases). The germline V and J ends were trimmed by 3 bases and 4 bases, with 10 bases remaining between them. The CDR3 has 13 residues. Germline CDR1 is SGHNT and CDR2 is YYREEE (reference sequence). The CDR3 coding sequence is TGTGCCAGCAGCTCAACAGGGCCCTATGGCTACACCTTC. As protein: CASSSTGPYGYTF. Looking up the rest from reference TRBV5-4 and TRBJ1-2 gives the full variable domain: ETGVTQSPTHLIKTRGQQVTLRCSSQSGHNTVSWYQQALGQGPQFIFQYYREEENGRGNFPPRFSGLQFPNYSSELNVNALELDDSALYLCASSSTGPYGYTFGSGTRLTVV.

The rearrangement uses TRBV7-3 and TRBJ2-5; 8 bases fit TRBD2. In germline, CDR1 is SGHTA, CDR2 FQGTGA. The V segment lost 8 bases and the J segment 4 bases; nucleotides outside the gene matches: 6. The CDR3 totals 13 residues. The DNA of the CDR3 is TGTGCCAGCCAGCGGGGGCAGGGAGAGACCCAGTACTTC. Its translation is CASQRGQGETQYF. Full variable domain (rest looked up from reference TRBV7-3 and TRBJ2-5): GAGVSQTPSNKVTEKGKYVELRCDPISGHTALYWYRQSLGQGPEFLIYFQGTGAADDSGLPNDRFFAVRPEGSVSTLKIQRTERGDSAVYLCASQRGQGETQYFGPGTRLLVL.

A single count supports this clone. This chain joins TRBV19 and TRBJ1-5; 9 nucleotides line up with TRBD1. This CDR3 has 14 amino acids. Germline V gene data show CDR1 as LNHDA and CDR2 as SQIVND (reference sequence). Trimming took 10 bases from V and 4 from J; bases not matched to a gene: 8. DNA for the CDR3: TGTGCCATCGCACCGGGACAGGGAAATCAGCCCCAGCATTTT. This sequence encodes CAIAPGQGNQPQHF.

CDR3 amino acids: CATSRDHGSPNEQFF. CDR3 DNA sequence: TGTGCCACCAGCAGAGATCACGGGAGCCCAAATGAGCAGTTCTTC. The rearrangement uses TRBV15 and TRBJ2-1; D possibly corresponds to TRBD2 (6 bases). Deletions cut 0 bases from V and 7 bases from J, with 13 bases between. From germline, CDR1 is LNHNV and CDR2 YYDKDF (reference sequence). The CDR3 runs to 15 residues.

J is TRBJ2-3 and V is TRBV24-1; TRBD2 matches at 12 bases. This CDR3 region has 20 residues. In germline, CDR1 is KGHDR, CDR2 SFDVKD. The ends lost 4 bases at V and 0 bases at J; junction bases unmatched: 13. CDR3 DNA sequence: TGTGCCACCAGTGACCCGACTAGCGGGAGTACGGCCCAAAGCACAGATACGCAGTATTTT. This encodes CATSDPTSGSTAQSTDTQYF.

The chain joins TRBV19 to TRBJ2-3; a weak D match, TRBD1 (5 bases). Per germline, CDR1 LNHDA and CDR2 SQIVND (reference sequence). V was trimmed by 5 bases and J by 0 bases, leaving 15 bases between them. The CDR3 covers 16 residues. The CDR3 spells CASSPRTHLSTDTQYF. Written as DNA, the CDR3 is TGTGCCAGTAGTCCTCGGACACATTTGAGCACAGATACGCAGTATTTT.

The chain is built from TRBV24-1 and TRBJ2-1; a possible D gene is TRBD1 (6 bases). This CDR3 region has 15 residues. V lost 3 bases and J 1 base, leaving 9 bases between the germline ends. CDR1 and CDR2 (germline): KGHDR, SFDVKD. The CDR3 spells CATSDIQGSYNEQFF. In nucleotides, the CDR3 is TGTGCCACCAGTGATATACAGGGTTCCTACAATGAGCAGTTCTTC.

The sample holds one count of this clone. V and J are TRBV28 and TRBJ2-3; tentatively, D is TRBD1 (6 bases). Germline V gene sequence: CDR1 MDHEN, CDR2 SYDVKM. This CDR3 spans 15 amino acids. Trimming took off 7 bases at V and 4 bases at J, with 18 bases between the two ends. CDR3 nucleotides: TGTGCCAGCACTCTCAGTCAGGGGTATTCAGATACGCAGTATTTT. Protein product: CASTLSQGYSDTQYF.

Note on this clone: The sample holds other DNA sequences that translate to the same CDR3. The chain combines TRBV6-5 with TRBJ2-3; 7 nucleotides line up with TRBD1. With V trimmed by 5 bases and J by 1 base, 6 bases remained unmatched. The length of the CDR3 is 15 residues. The germline gives CDR1 MNHEY, CDR2 SVGAGI. The CDR3: CASSHRGRRTDTQYF. The CDR3 DNA follows: TGTGCCAGCAGTCACAGGGGCCGCCGCACAGATACGCAGTATTTT.

A remark on this clone: The junction shows a germline mismatch at one end, possibly a read error. The genes are TRBV5-1 and TRBJ1-2; 9 bases are shared with TRBD1. The germline V gene encodes CDR1 SGHRS and CDR2 YFSETQ. The CDR3 has 13 residues. The CDR3 nucleotides are TGCGCCAGCAGACCCGGGGATCGGGACAGGGCGTCTTTC. Translated: CASRPGDRDRASF.

CDR3 coding DNA: TGTGCCAGCAGTTGGGACAGGGGCCCCTACAATGAGCAGTTCTTC. It codes for CASSWDRGPYNEQFF. The chain joins TRBV27 to TRBJ2-1; 10 positions match TRBD1. CDR3 length: 15 residues. V shed 4 bases and J 2 bases; nucleotides not matched to a gene: 2. Germline V lookup: CDR1 MNHEY, CDR2 SMNVEV (reference sequence).

The chain is built from TRBV6-5 and TRBJ1-1; D is ambiguous. Looked up from germline, CDR1 is MNHEY and CDR2 is SVGAGI. The CDR3 totals 13 residues. V lost 8 bases and J lost 5, with 15 bases in between. As DNA, the CDR3 is TGTGCCAGCTCCTCGGCGGTCGGAACTGAAGCTTTCTTT. Protein: CASSSAVGTEAFF.